The clone carrying this T cell receptor beta chain was counted many times. Germline trimming cut 4 bases from V and 5 bases from J; bases unmatched to any gene: 12. Germline CDR1 and CDR2: MGHRA and YSYEKL. The CDR3 is 18 residues long. These data originate in a study of early T cells in non-severe SARS-CoV-2 infection. TCRdb ran MiXCR on the 5' RACE reads and lists one entry per CDR3 protein. The sample lists about 20,000 distinct CDR3 sequences, 4.8% occurring once. The sequencing input was whole blood. This clonotype originated in an adult who was a healthcare worker with PCR-confirmed SARS-CoV-2 infection or an uninfected control (not recorded which). The rearrangement joins TRBV4-1 to TRBJ2-1; 12 positions agree with TRBD2. The CDR3: CASSRVTSGGRTNNEQFF. The CDR3 region has the DNA TGCGCCAGCAGCCGGGTGACTAGCGGGGGACGGACAAACAATGAGCAGTTCTTC.